This entry lists 22 T cell receptor beta chains sequenced from one sample in a study of T cells in Graves' hyperthyroidism and ophthalmopathy. RNA transcripts were the template for amplifying TCR beta CDR3 regions. A set of HTBI primers served as the primers for a first-round RT-PCR of the TCR CDR3. TCRdb itself ran the multiplex PCR reads through MiXCR, one entry per CDR3 protein. The sample records some 250,000 distinct CDR3 sequences, roughly 15% being singletons. Input material: blood. These receptors were obtained from a woman in her forties or fifties with Graves' hyperthyroidism that later progressed to Graves' ophthalmopathy.

This clonotype was detected ten times or more. V gene TRBV19 combines with J gene TRBJ2-7; TRBD1 aligns across 7 bases. Trimming at V came to 5 bases and at J to 1 base, leaving 5 bases not matched to a gene. The CDR3 has 14 amino acids. Germline V lookup: CDR1 LNHDA, CDR2 SQIVND (reference sequence). CDR3 residues: CASSSNRGSYEQYF. The CDR3 DNA follows: TGTGCCAGTAGTTCTAACAGGGGATCCTACGAGCAGTACTTC.

The chain couples TRBV5-5 to TRBJ1-4, with D hard to call. There are 13 residues in the CDR3. The V end lost 7 bases, the J end lost 3 bases, and 10 bases lay between the germline ends. The V gene's germline CDR1 is SGHKS and CDR2 YYEKEE (reference sequence). The CDR3 DNA is TGTGCCAGCGATACGGGAGCTAATGAAAAACTGTTTTTT. Protein: CASDTGANEKLFF.

This clonotype was observed a handful of times. The gene calls are TRBV20-1 and TRBJ2-3, with a weak D call TRBD2 (5 bases). Germline V gene data show CDR1 as DFQATT and CDR2 as SNEGSKA (reference sequence). V was trimmed by 1 base and J by 6 bases, leaving 11 bases between them. The CDR3 sequence is 13 residues long. CDR3 coding DNA: TGCAGTGCTAGAGGATCCCGGAGGGATACGCAGTATTTT. As protein: CSARGSRRDTQYF.

Ten or more counts support this clonotype. The chain carries TRBV29-1 and TRBJ2-1; 13 nucleotides line up with TRBD2. In germline, CDR1 is SQVTM, CDR2 ANQGSEA. V lost 5 bases and J lost 9; bases outside the gene matches: 7. This CDR3 contains 14 residues. CDR3 residues: CSVFRLAGGPEQFF. In nucleotides, the CDR3 is TGCAGCGTTTTCCGACTAGCGGGAGGCCCTGAGCAGTTCTTC.

At least ten counts were recorded for this clonotype. The V gene is TRBV20-1, the J gene TRBJ2-1, with D perhaps assigned TRBD1 or TRBD2 (5 bases each). The CDR3 covers 16 residues. The V end lost 5 bases, the J end lost 3 bases, and 20 bases lay between the germline ends. From germline, CDR1 is DFQATT and CDR2 SNEGSKA (reference sequence). This CDR3 is CSAVPARDGFYNEQFF. The CDR3 DNA sequence: TGCAGTGCTGTTCCAGCCCGGGACGGATTCTACAATGAGCAGTTCTTC.

There are many counts of this clonotype. This chain connects TRBV2 to TRBJ2-1; no clear D. The V end was cut by 2 bases, the J end by 6 bases, with 8 bases between. The CDR3 runs to 13 residues. Per the germline V gene, CDR1 is SNHLY and CDR2 is FYNNEI. CDR3 protein: CASSERVFNEQFF. The CDR3 DNA follows: TGTGCCAGCAGTGAACGGGTTTTCAATGAGCAGTTCTTC. Filled out from reference TRBV2 and TRBJ2-1, the complete variable domain reads EPEVTQTPSHQVTQMGQEVILRCVPISNHLYFYWYRQILGQKVEFLVSFYNNEISEKSEIFDDQFSVERPDGSNFTLKIRSTKLEDSAMYFCASSERVFNEQFFGPGTRLTVL.

This clonotype was seen a handful of times. The chain combines TRBV29-1 with TRBJ2-7; TRBD1 is a possible D gene (8 bases). The ends were cut back, 2 bases at V and 5 bases at J, with 16 bases in the middle. CDR1 and CDR2 from the germline V gene are SQVTM and ANQGSEA. CDR3 length equals 14 residues. The CDR3 nucleotides are TGCAGCGTTGAAAGGGGGGGACAGGCGGACGAGCAGTACTTC. Translated: CSVERGGQADEQYF.

This clonotype came up many times. J is TRBJ2-1 and V is TRBV11-2, with 9 bases matching TRBD2. V lost 5 bases and J lost 7; bases outside the gene matches: 6. Looked up from germline, CDR1 is SGHAT and CDR2 is FQNNGV. The CDR3 covers 14 residues. The CDR3 DNA reads as TGTGCCAGCAGCGTAATAGCGGGAGCGAATGAGCAGTTCTTC. This codes for CASSVIAGANEQFF. Using reference TRBV11-2 and TRBJ2-1 for the parts outside the CDR3, the full variable domain is EAGVAQSPRYKIIEKRQSVAFWCNPISGHATLYWYQQILGQGPKLLIQFQNNGVVDDSQLPKDRFSAERLKGVDSTLKIQPAKLEDSAVYLCASSVIAGANEQFFGPGTRLTVL.

The chain uses TRBV20-1 and TRBJ2-7, with TRBD2 matching over 13 bases. V was clipped by 4 bases and J by 0 bases; unmatched bases: 9. This CDR3 spans 17 amino acids. Germline V gene data show CDR1 as DFQATT and CDR2 as SNEGSKA (reference sequence). CDR3 in amino acids: CSATGLAGVPASYEQYF. The CDR3 DNA reads as TGCAGTGCTACCGGACTAGCGGGAGTACCGGCCTCCTACGAGCAGTACTTC.

Concerning this clonotype: A read error is possible here, since a much larger clone lies one base away. V gene TRBV15 combines with J gene TRBJ2-1; D tentatively fits TRBD1 or TRBD2 (5 bases each). The CDR3 runs to 18 residues. The V end lost 2 bases, the J end lost 9 bases, and 26 bases lay between the germline ends. CDR1 and CDR2 from the germline V gene are LNHNV and YYDKDF (reference sequence). CDR3 in amino acids: CATSRTLRVAHWGSEQFF. CDR3 DNA sequence: TGTGCCACCAGCAGAACTCTTCGGGTGGCCCATTGGGGGAGTGAGCAGTTCTTC.

This clonotype was seen a few times. The chain employs TRBV5-4 and TRBJ1-3; no definite D call. The V gene's germline CDR1 is SGHNT and CDR2 YYREEE (reference sequence). V was shortened by 0 bases and J by 4 bases, with 8 bases between the two germline ends. The CDR3 sequence is 14 residues long. The CDR3 here is CASSLGGYGNTIYF. The CDR3 DNA sequence: TGTGCCAGCAGCTTGGGAGGGTACGGAAACACCATATATTTT.

In this sample, this clonotype turned up many times. The V and J genes are TRBV2 and TRBJ2-2, with TRBD1 matching 9 bases. This CDR3 comprises 14 residues. Looked up from germline, CDR1 is SNHLY and CDR2 is FYNNEI. Germline trimming cut 8 bases from V and 6 bases from J; bases unmatched to any gene: 7. CDR3 region: CASLRDRVAGELFF. The CDR3 coding sequence is TGTGCCAGCCTCCGGGACAGGGTGGCCGGGGAGCTGTTTTTT.

To note about this clonotype: A read error may produce the germline difference seen at one junction end. The chain couples TRBV9 to TRBJ1-2; 7 bases match TRBD1. Germline assignment: CDR1 SGDLS and CDR2 YYNGEE. The CDR3 extends over 13 amino acids. The CDR3 loop is CASNPGQNYGYTF. CDR3 bases: TGTGCCAGCAACCCGGGACAGAACTACGGCTACACCTTC.

This clonotype was recorded many times. V usage is TRBV5-1 and J usage is TRBJ2-7; no firm D call. V was cut by 2 bases and J by 2 bases, with 14 bases left in between. Germline V gene sequence: CDR1 SGHRS, CDR2 YFSETQ. The CDR3 sequence is 15 residues long. For the CDR3, the DNA is TGCGCCAGCAGCTTCGAATCCCACCGCGCCTACGAGCAGTACTTC. Amino acids: CASSFESHRAYEQYF.

This clonotype showed up just once. Given a much more abundant clone one base away, this may be a read error. This rearrangement joins TRBV30 to TRBJ2-7; no clear D gene. Trimming cost V 1 base and J 3 bases, with 7 bases left between them. The CDR3 totals 12 residues. CDR1 GTSNPN and CDR2 SVGIG come from the germline V gene (reference sequence). The chain's CDR3 is CAWSDRVYEQYF. CDR3 nucleotide sequence: TGTGCCTGGAGTGACCGGGTCTACGAGCAGTACTTC.

This clonotype showed up many times. J is TRBJ2-1 and V is TRBV10-3, with D perhaps matching TRBD1 or TRBD2 (5 bases each). V was trimmed by 0 bases and J by 9 bases, leaving 18 bases between them. This CDR3 has 16 residues. Germline V gene sequence: CDR1 ENHRY, CDR2 SYGVKD. The CDR3 DNA reads as TGTGCCATCAGTGAGTCGAGAGGGACCGCTAGAAGTGAGCAGTTCTTC. Protein product: CAISESRGTARSEQFF.

CDR3 nucleotides: TGCAGTGCTAGAGACGGAGGCTCGCCCTTATTCTTC. Protein product: CSARDGGSPLFF. The gene calls are TRBV20-1 and TRBJ2-1, with D possibly matching TRBD2 (5 bases). Germline V gives CDR1 DFQATT, CDR2 SNEGSKA (reference sequence). This CDR3 contains 12 residues. Trimming pared 0 bases from V and 16 bases from J, leaving 16 bases between.

This clonotype was recorded many times. The genes are TRBV7-9 and TRBJ2-2, with a possible D match to TRBD2 (5 bases). V was clipped by 2 bases and J by 4 bases, with 8 bases between them. The germline V gene has CDR1 SEHNR and CDR2 FQNEAQ (reference sequence). This CDR3 contains 14 residues. The CDR3 DNA reads as TGTGCCAGCAGCTTACCTAGCACCACCGGGGAGCTGTTTTTT. Protein: CASSLPSTTGELFF.

The V gene is TRBV28, the J gene TRBJ1-6; D remains unclear. Germline V CDR1 and CDR2: MDHEN, SYDVKM. CDR3 length: 16 residues. Trimming pared 6 bases from V and 0 bases from J, leaving 12 bases between. The CDR3 coding sequence is TGTGCCAGCAGGCGCAGCTCCAGCTCCTATAATTCACCCCTCCACTTT. It yields the protein CASRRSSSSYNSPLHF.

The sample holds a few counts of this clonotype. CDR3 sequence: CAISDSWTDNEQFF. DNA of the CDR3: TGTGCCATCAGCGACAGTTGGACCGACAATGAGCAGTTCTTC. V is TRBV10-3 and J is TRBJ2-1; D possibly corresponds to TRBD1 (5 bases). The CDR3 has 14 amino acids. Germline V gene lookup returns CDR1 ENHRY and CDR2 SYGVKD. The V end was cut by 6 bases, the J end by 5 bases, with 14 bases between.

This chain uses TRBV3-1 with TRBJ2-6, with 9 positions matching TRBD1. The V gene's germline CDR1 is LGHDT and CDR2 YNNKEL (reference sequence). The CDR3 runs 19 residues. The trim removed 2 bases at V and 4 bases at J, leaving 12 bases unmatched. The CDR3 region is CASSQTTGTGRRGANVLTF. The CDR3, as DNA: TGTGCCAGCAGCCAAACCACCGGGACAGGGAGGAGAGGGGCCAACGTCCTGACTTTC.

Worth noting for this clonotype: A read error may be the cause here, since a much bigger clone is one base away. The chain is built from TRBV5-1 and TRBJ2-7, with 9 bases aligning to TRBD1. Losses at the gene ends were 7 bases for V and 1 base for J; bases not matched to a gene: 3. This CDR3 is built from 13 residues. CDR1 and CDR2 (germline): SGHRS, YFSETQ. This CDR3 is CASFGQGSYEQYF. As DNA, the CDR3 is TGCGCCAGCTTCGGACAGGGGTCCTACGAGCAGTACTTC.